These 14 T cell receptor beta chains were all obtained from the same sample, sequenced in a study of OX40 agonist ivuxolimab in advanced cancers. Produced via immunoSEQ multiplex PCR; TCRdb's table is partial and in-frame only. Here the sample spans about 70,000 clones, around nine tenths being singletons. The specimen was CD4+ or CD8+ T cells sorted from blood, collected in a trial of the OX40 agonist ivuxolimab. These TCRs come from an adult with an advanced solid tumor such as melanoma, head and neck, liver or kidney cancer.

The chain recombines TRBV5-4 with TRBJ2-7; 9 bases are shared with TRBD2. Germline loops: CDR1 SGHNT, CDR2 YYREEE (reference sequence). The length of the CDR3 is 16 residues. The junction had 8 bases not matched to a gene; V was cut back by 4 bases and J by 0 bases. CDR3 protein: CASSRSSSGISYEQYF. The CDR3 region has the DNA TGTGCCAGCAGCCGCTCCTCTAGCGGGATCTCCTACGAGCAGTACTTC.

This chain uses TRBV11-1 with TRBJ2-6, with 7 bases lining up with TRBD1. Germline loops: CDR1 SGHAT, CDR2 FQDESV (reference sequence). This CDR3 has 16 residues. V lost 3 bases and J lost 0; bases outside the gene matches: 2. CDR3: CASSLGQTSGANVLTF. The CDR3, as DNA: TGTGCCAGCAGCTTGGGACAGACCTCTGGGGCCAACGTCCTGACTTTC.

The chain couples TRBV28 to TRBJ2-7; the match to TRBD2 covers 11 bases. The V gene's germline CDR1 is MDHEN and CDR2 SYDVKM. The CDR3 loop spans 13 amino acids. Trimming took 6 bases from V and 4 from J; bases not matched to a gene: 2. CDR3 residues: CASRPSGRYEQYF. CDR3 bases: TGTGCCAGCAGACCTAGCGGGAGGTACGAGCAGTACTTC.

This chain uses TRBV19 with TRBJ2-3, with D perhaps TRBD1 (5 bases). This CDR3 has 14 amino acids. V was cut by 3 bases and J by 8 bases, with 15 bases left in between. The V gene's germline CDR1 is LNHDA and CDR2 SQIVND (reference sequence). The DNA of the CDR3 is TGTGCCAGTAGTATCTTAACAGGACGAGCTACGCAGTATTTT. Protein product: CASSILTGRATQYF.

This clone was detected a few times. This sequence joins TRBV5-1 and TRBJ1-4; D gene unclear. The V end was cut by 0 bases, the J end by 5 bases, with 8 bases between. Germline CDR1 and CDR2: SGHRS and YFSETQ. This CDR3 region has 14 residues. CDR3 DNA: TGCGCCAGCAGCTTGGAACGGGCCAATGAAAAACTGTTTTTT. This sequence encodes CASSLERANEKLFF.

The genes are TRBV2 and TRBJ1-4; TRBD1 aligns across 7 bases. With V trimmed by 6 bases and J by 11 bases, 15 bases remained unmatched. Germline CDR1 and CDR2: SNHLY and FYNNEI. The CDR3 contains 15 residues. The CDR3 DNA is TGTGCCAGCAGAGAGGGTACCGGGACAGTGATGAAACTGTTTTTT. It translates to CASREGTGTVMKLFF.

The V gene is TRBV27, the J gene TRBJ2-7; D is undetermined. CDR3 length equals 14 residues. Deletions cut 6 bases from V and 1 base from J, with 13 bases between. The germline V gene has CDR1 MNHEY and CDR2 SMNVEV (reference sequence). CDR3 amino acids: CASSYTVPSYEQYF. The CDR3 nucleotides read TGTGCCAGCAGCTACACCGTACCATCCTACGAGCAGTACTTC.

The gene calls are TRBV10-3 and TRBJ2-1, with 9 bases fitting TRBD2. Germline V gene sequence: CDR1 ENHRY, CDR2 SYGVKD. The CDR3 has 15 amino acids. The V gene end was trimmed by 6 bases and the J gene end by 6 bases; junction bases not matched to a gene: 9. The DNA of the CDR3 is TGTGCCATCAGCGATAGCGGGAGTTATAGCAATGAGCAGTTCTTC. Its protein product is CAISDSGSYSNEQFF.

The rearrangement links TRBV19 to TRBJ2-5; D perhaps matches TRBD1 (6 bases). Germline assignment: CDR1 LNHDA and CDR2 SQIVND (reference sequence). The CDR3 sequence is 13 residues long. With 3 bases removed from V and 4 bases from J, the gap between germline ends came to 9 bases. CDR3 bases: TGTGCCAGTAGTATGGGGGCGGGAGAGACCCAGTACTTC. It yields the protein CASSMGAGETQYF.

This sequence joins TRBV27 and TRBJ1-1; tentatively, D is TRBD1 (6 bases). V lost 5 bases and J 1 base, leaving 17 bases between the germline ends. The CDR3 spans 16 residues. Germline loops: CDR1 MNHEY, CDR2 SMNVEV (reference sequence). The CDR3 region is CASSKGDWTANTEAFF. In DNA, the CDR3 is TGTGCCAGCAGTAAAGGGGATTGGACAGCGAACACTGAAGCTTTCTTT.

The chain is built from TRBV19 and TRBJ2-5; 13 bases are a match to TRBD2. CDR3 size: 13 residues. V was clipped by 9 bases and J by 5 bases; unmatched bases: 3. Germline-derived CDR1 and CDR2 are LNHDA and SQIVND (reference sequence). The CDR3 loop is CASGTSGTETQYF. The CDR3 nucleotides read TGTGCCAGCGGGACTAGCGGGACTGAGACCCAGTACTTC.

This clone showed up just once. The J gene is TRBJ1-5, the V gene TRBV28; weak D call: TRBD1 (5 bases). V lost 2 bases and J 3 bases, leaving 20 bases between the germline ends. The CDR3 has 18 residues. The germline V gene has CDR1 MDHEN and CDR2 SYDVKM. CDR3 DNA sequence: TGTGCCAGCAGTTTAAGCCCGGGACTGGGTTCATTCAATCAGCCCCAGCATTTT. It yields the protein CASSLSPGLGSFNQPQHF.

The genes are TRBV11-3 and TRBJ2-1, with 9 bases fitting TRBD2. V trimming: 7 bases; J trimming: 4 bases; junction bases outside the gene matches: 14. CDR3 length: 17 amino acids. Germline V gives CDR1 SGHNT, CDR2 YENEEA. CDR3 loop: CASMREGGVKAYNEQFF. The CDR3 coding sequence is TGTGCCAGCATGCGGGAGGGCGGGGTTAAGGCGTACAATGAGCAGTTCTTC.

The chain employs TRBV27 and TRBJ1-5, with TRBD1 as a possible D gene (6 bases). CDR1 MNHEY and CDR2 SMNVEV come from the germline V gene (reference sequence). The CDR3 has 13 residues. The V and J ends lost 5 bases and 7 bases respectively, with 12 bases between them. CDR3 residues: CASSQQGAQPQHF. For the CDR3, the DNA is TGTGCCAGCAGTCAACAGGGCGCCCAGCCCCAGCATTTT.